This entry describes one T cell receptor (beta chain). Only in-frame clones appear in the TCRdb table, and some are missing; sequencing was by immunoSEQ multiplex PCR. The sample gives roughly 100,000 clones, 95% to 97% of which show up once; around 2% is in the top ten. This record belongs to a study of OX40 agonist ivuxolimab in advanced cancers. Study summary: Enrollees could have had prior anti-PD-1, anti-PD-L1 or anti-CTLA-4 therapy, which approximately 38% had received.

Trimming took 0 bases from V and 8 from J, leaving 2 bases between them. Germline values: CDR1 MNHNY, CDR2 SVGAGI (reference sequence). The CDR3 consists of 11 residues. The chain joins TRBV6-6 to TRBJ2-1; D gene unclear. Specimen: CD4+ or CD8+ T cells sorted from blood, collected in a trial of the OX40 agonist ivuxolimab. This TCR derives from an adult with an advanced solid tumor such as melanoma, head and neck, liver or kidney cancer. As DNA, the CDR3 is TGTGCCAGCAGTTACTCAGATGAGCAGTTCTTC. This encodes CASSYSDEQFF.